This T cell receptor beta chain is drawn from a study of T cells in Graves' hyperthyroidism and ophthalmopathy. Amplified regions were TCR beta CDR3 sequences from RNA transcripts. HTBI primers were the set used in a first-round RT-PCR of the TCR CDR3. TCRdb processed the multiplex PCR reads anew with MiXCR; each CDR3 protein has one entry. Among 750,000 to 950,000 distinct CDR3 sequences listed, roughly 37% were seen once. In patients aged 18 to 65, hyperthyroidism was newly diagnosed, with duration under 2 months. The table lists this clonotype with many counts. Its specificity is not known. General study results and limits: Most thyroid clonotypes expanded above 0.001 were also detected in blood. Progression to ophthalmopathy was predicted a median of 6.5 months early.

Trimming removed 5 bases from V and 1 base from J, with 8 bases in between. This CDR3 contains 13 residues. CDR1 and CDR2 (germline): SEHNR, FQNEAQ (reference sequence). The chain uses TRBV7-9 and TRBJ1-1; D gene ambiguous. The source of this sequence is a man younger than 35 with Graves' hyperthyroidism. Material for sequencing was blood. CDR3: CASSLQGNTEAFF. The CDR3 DNA follows: TGTGCCAGCAGCCTCCAAGGGAACACTGAAGCTTTCTTT.